This is a list of T cell receptor beta chains from one sample in a study of vaccination and CD4 T cells after COVID-19. TCRdb itself ran the PCR reads through MiXCR, one entry per CDR3 protein. Among about 11,000 distinct CDR3 sequences listed, roughly 65% were seen once. No cognate antigen is known for these TCRs. Sequenced input: CD4+ T cells from blood, cultured in vitro. The receptors come from a human donor who had recovered from COVID-19. Each CDR3 is given with its conserved first and last residue. D genes are given only for firm matches. Part of the rows lack a size; the others show once, few, many or a class for expanded clones.

V gene	clone size	J gene	D gene	CDR3 protein	CDR3 DNA
TRBV24-1	.	TRBJ2-7	TRBD1	CATSGGQGVSYEQYF	TGTGCCACCAGTGGGGGACAGGGGGTTTCCTACGAGCAGTACTTC
TRBV24-1	.	TRBJ1-2	TRBD1	CATSDLGQGIYSYTF	TGTGCCACCAGTGACCTGGGACAGGGGATTTACAGCTACACCTTC
TRBV7-2	once	TRBJ2-1	TRBD1	CASSLRDRGSNEQFF	TGTGCCAGCAGCTTAAGGGACAGGGGTAGTAATGAGCAGTTCTTC
TRBV6-5	once	TRBJ1-6	TRBD1	CASSWSGTGGSPLHF	TGTGCCAGCAGTTGGTCCGGGACAGGGGGTTCACCCCTCCACTTT
TRBV29-1	.	TRBJ2-1	TRBD1	CSVSTGTGSSYNEQFF	TGCAGCGTTTCCACCGGGACAGGGAGCTCCTACAATGAGCAGTTCTTC
TRBV27	.	TRBJ2-3	.	CASSLSVGRLRADTQYF	TGTGCCAGCAGTTTATCGGTTGGCAGACTGCGCGCGGATACGCAGTATTTT
TRBV6-1	.	TRBJ1-2	TRBD1	CASSASGTGSLEGYTF	TGTGCCAGCAGTGCTTCCGGGACAGGGTCGTTAGAGGGCTACACCTTC
TRBV7-7	.	TRBJ2-7	.	CASSTQLGYEQYF	TGTGCCAGCAGCACACAGCTGGGTTACGAGCAGTACTTC
TRBV15	.	TRBJ1-6	.	CATSKEPGRQRGNSPLHF	TGTGCCACCAGCAAAGAGCCGGGGCGACAGAGGGGGAATTCACCCCTCCACTTT
TRBV7-2	few	TRBJ2-5	.	CASSGLFRDPRQYF	TGTGCCAGCAGCGGCTTATTCCGGGACCCCCGCCAGTACTTC
TRBV28	.	TRBJ1-2	.	CGAAASVLGGYTF	TGTGGCGCAGCGGCTTCAGTCCTAGGAGGCTACACCTTC
TRBV28	few	TRBJ1-5	.	CACGGGQPQHF	TGTGCATGTGGGGGCGGACAGCCCCAGCATTTT
TRBV15	once	TRBJ2-1	.	CATSQRGGIYNEQFF	TGTGCCACCAGCCAAAGGGGGGGTATCTACAATGAGCAGTTCTTC
TRBV28	.	TRBJ1-2	TRBD1	CASSKTQGNYGYTF	TGTGCCAGCAGCAAGACACAGGGGAACTATGGCTACACCTTC
TRBV28	.	TRBJ1-2	TRBD1	CASSSAGTGSWYGYTF	TGTGCCAGCAGTTCAGCCGGGACAGGGAGTTGGTATGGCTACACCTTC
TRBV25-1	.	TRBJ1-2	TRBD1	CASSEAMTGSYGYTF	TGTGCCAGCAGTGAAGCGATGACAGGGAGCTATGGCTACACCTTC
TRBV15	few	TRBJ2-5	.	CATSRDLTEETQYF	TGTGCCACCAGCAGAGATTTGACAGAAGAGACCCAGTACTTC
TRBV5-4	.	TRBJ2-5	.	CASSFQETQYF	TGTGCCAGCAGCTTCCAAGAGACCCAGTACTTC
TRBV20-1	few	TRBJ2-1	.	CSACPQDPSSYNEQFF	TGCAGTGCCTGTCCCCAGGACCCTAGCTCCTACAATGAGCAGTTCTTC
TRBV20-1	.	TRBJ1-2	TRBD1	CSARSLGQAPYGYTF	TGCAGTGCTAGATCACTCGGACAGGCGCCTTATGGCTACACCTTC
TRBV6-5	.	TRBJ1-1	TRBD1	CASSLDRGAEAFF	TGTGCCAGCAGTTTGGACAGGGGAGCTGAAGCTTTCTTT
TRBV28	once	TRBJ1-1	.	CASSYGNLNTEAFF	TGTGCCAGCAGTTATGGCAACTTGAACACTGAAGCTTTCTTT
TRBV6-5	.	TRBJ1-1	.	CASSYSVQLGNTEAFF	TGTGCCAGCAGTTACTCGGTCCAGCTTGGCAACACTGAAGCTTTCTTT
TRBV6-2/TRBV6-3	.	TRBJ2-1	.	CASSPLKPIEQFF	TGTGCCAGCTCTCCCCTGAAACCCATTGAGCAGTTCTTC
TRBV27	.	TRBJ2-7	TRBD1	CASRKSGQGYEQYF	TGTGCCAGCAGGAAATCGGGACAGGGGTACGAGCAGTACTTC
TRBV20-1	.	TRBJ2-5	TRBD2	CSAKTSGRAMTQYF	TGCAGTGCTAAGACTAGCGGGAGGGCCATGACCCAGTACTTC
TRBV24-1	.	TRBJ2-1	.	CATSQGKNEQFF	TGTGCCACCAGTCAGGGTAAGAATGAGCAGTTCTTC
TRBV7-8	.	TRBJ1-6	TRBD1	CASSPGQGAFSPLHF	TGTGCCAGCAGCCCCGGACAGGGGGCGTTTTCACCCCTCCACTTT
TRBV27	.	TRBJ2-5	.	CASRGGYLKATQYF	TGTGCCAGCAGAGGGGGATACCTGAAAGCGACCCAGTACTTC
TRBV20-1	.	TRBJ1-2	TRBD1	CSAREGQGARAYGYTF	TGCAGTGCTAGAGAGGGACAGGGGGCTAGGGCCTATGGCTACACCTTC
TRBV15	.	TRBJ1-2	.	CATSDFHRDHYGYTF	TGTGCCACCAGCGACTTCCACAGGGACCACTATGGCTACACCTTC
TRBV7-2	.	TRBJ2-7	.	CASSGPGLYTREQYF	TGTGCCAGCAGCGGTCCGGGACTCTACACTAGAGAGCAGTACTTC
TRBV19	.	TRBJ2-7	.	CASSPQGGSLAYEQYF	TGTGCCAGTAGCCCCCAGGGGGGGTCTTTGGCCTACGAGCAGTACTTC
TRBV7-2	.	TRBJ2-5	.	CASSLFGGGETQYF	TGTGCCAGCAGCTTATTTGGCGGAGGAGAGACCCAGTACTTC
TRBV20-1	.	TRBJ1-1	.	CSARTPGRDSGRF	TGCAGTGCTAGGACCCCCGGGAGGGACTCCGGCCGCTTT
TRBV6-2/TRBV6-3	few	TRBJ2-7	.	CASSRMGTLYEQYF	TGTGCCAGCAGTAGAATGGGGACACTCTACGAGCAGTACTTC
TRBV28	.	TRBJ1-1	.	CASSPSGANTEAFF	TGTGCCAGCAGCCCATCGGGGGCCAACACTGAAGCTTTCTTT
TRBV5-1	.	TRBJ2-6	.	CASSPGGANVLTF	TGCGCCAGCAGTCCGGGTGGGGCCAACGTCCTGACTTTC
TRBV20-1	.	TRBJ1-2	.	CSALGREIGGYTF	TGCAGTGCTCTCGGACGGGAGATTGGGGGCTACACCTTC
TRBV20-1	few	TRBJ1-5	.	CSASWGGAQPQHF	TGCAGTGCTAGTTGGGGTGGGGCTCAGCCCCAGCATTTT
TRBV27	.	TRBJ2-5	TRBD1	CASSIFPPGGFQETQYF	TGTGCCAGCAGCATATTCCCCCCAGGGGGCTTCCAAGAGACCCAGTACTTC
TRBV6-5	.	TRBJ2-5	TRBD2	CASSYSAGLAAPGTQYF	TGTGCCAGCAGTTACTCCGCGGGACTAGCGGCCCCAGGGACCCAGTACTTC
TRBV7-8	few	TRBJ1-6	TRBD1	CASSLQGVGSPLHF	TGTGCCAGCAGCCTCCAGGGGGTCGGTTCACCCCTCCACTTT
TRBV6-5	few	TRBJ1-1	TRBD1	CATSSQGTANTEAFF	TGTGCCACCAGTTCGCAAGGGACAGCGAACACTGAAGCTTTCTTT
TRBV6-1	.	TRBJ1-5	TRBD1	CASRIQGTSNQPQHF	TGTGCCAGCAGGATACAGGGGACTAGCAATCAGCCCCAGCATTTT
TRBV7-2	.	TRBJ2-5	.	CASSLVYSQETQYF	TGTGCCAGCAGCTTAGTGTACAGCCAAGAGACCCAGTACTTC
TRBV7-9	medium-sized	TRBJ2-7	TRBD2	CASSLDLGLASYEQYF	TGTGCCAGCAGCTTAGATTTGGGACTAGCTTCCTACGAGCAGTACTTC
TRBV7-2	.	TRBJ2-1	.	CASSNDASSYNEQFF	TGTGCCAGCAGCAATGACGCGAGCTCCTACAATGAGCAGTTCTTC
TRBV6-2/TRBV6-3	.	TRBJ1-1	.	CASSYGQTTEAFF	TGCGCCAGCAGTTACGGGCAGACCACTGAAGCTTTCTTT
TRBV7-8	once	TRBJ1-1	.	CASSLVEQVAFF	TGTGCCAGCAGCTTAGTGGAACAGGTAGCTTTCTTT